This TCR beta chain emerged from a study of long-term antiretroviral therapy in people with HIV. General observations from the study: Pre-ART clonal expansion yielded clones that dominated the repertoire at all time points. Repertoires from HIV showed CDR3 length ranges narrower than those of controls.

To note about this clone: Its antigen is currently unknown.

Running of the v3.0 immunoSEQ assay took place at survey level. Assay used: immunoSEQ multiplex PCR; TCRdb lists only in-frame clones, some missing. The sample includes about 39,000 clones, roughly nine tenths of them seen just once. The J segment lost 6 bases and the V segment lost 7 bases, leaving 12 bases of the junction unmatched. The CDR3 consists of 14 residues. Germline V lookup: CDR1 SQVTM, CDR2 ANQGSEA. Treatment locations for all participants with HIV were in the United States. Every specimen held between roughly 0.95-10 million cryopreserved PBMC. These were thawed and washed before DNA extraction.

This TCR derives from a woman between 50 and 59 years old with HIV. The chain couples TRBV29-1 to TRBJ2-7; 10 positions agree with TRBD1. The sample here was unsorted PBMCs, taken 1.2 years after starting antiretroviral therapy. CDR3 loop: CSAGRGDRGSEQYF. Here the CDR3 DNA reads TGCAGCGCCGGTCGTGGGGACAGGGGAAGCGAGCAGTACTTC.